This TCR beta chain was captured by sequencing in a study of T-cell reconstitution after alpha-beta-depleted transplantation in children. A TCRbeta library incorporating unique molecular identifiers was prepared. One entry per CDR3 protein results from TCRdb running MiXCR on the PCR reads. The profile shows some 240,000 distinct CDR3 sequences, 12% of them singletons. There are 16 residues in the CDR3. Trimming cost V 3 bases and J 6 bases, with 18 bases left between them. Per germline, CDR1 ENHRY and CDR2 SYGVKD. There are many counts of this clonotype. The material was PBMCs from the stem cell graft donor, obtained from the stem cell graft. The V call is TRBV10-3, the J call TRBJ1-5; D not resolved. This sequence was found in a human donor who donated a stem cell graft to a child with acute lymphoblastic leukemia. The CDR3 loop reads CAISEPSPSGAQPQHF. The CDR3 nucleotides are TGTGCCATCAGTGAACCCTCGCCCTCGGGTGCTCAGCCCCAGCATTTT.